A selection of T cell receptor beta chains follows, all from one sample in a study of vaccination and CD4 T cells after COVID-19. No antigen has been identified for these receptors. A single record per CDR3 protein comes from TCRdb applying MiXCR to the PCR reads. The profile shows 20,000 to 30,000 distinct CDR3 sequences, around half of them singletons. Here the sequenced sample was CD4+ T cells from blood, cultured in vitro, taken before SARS-CoV-2 vaccination. The origin of the receptors is a human donor who received a COVID-19 vaccine. The CDR3 runs from the conserved cysteine through the conserved F or W. A D gene is named only where the DNA matches it firmly. Only some rows state a clone size, as once, few, many or a class for expanded clones.

DNA,CDR3,D,V,J,size
TGTGCCAGCAGCAGACAGGGGGGGAAACTGTTTTTT,CASSRQGGKLFF,TRBD1,TRBV7-9,TRBJ1-4,once
TGTGCCAGCAGCGCGCGACAGGGGAGGTGGACTGAAGCTTTCTTT,CASSARQGRWTEAFF,TRBD1,TRBV11-3,TRBJ1-1,.
TGCAGTGCTAGAGTGGACGGTGGAAACACCATATATTTT,CSARVDGGNTIYF,.,TRBV20-1,TRBJ1-3,.
TGTGCCAGCAGTCCGGACAGGGGGGATCAGCCCCAGCATTTT,CASSPDRGDQPQHF,TRBD1,TRBV2,TRBJ1-5,.
TGTGCCAGCAGTGAAGTAACAGGGGGGTATGGCTACACCTTC,CASSEVTGGYGYTF,TRBD1,TRBV2,TRBJ1-2,.
TGTGCCAGCAGTGAAGATCCCAGGTTTATCCATGGCTACACCTTC,CASSEDPRFIHGYTF,.,TRBV6-1,TRBJ1-2,.
TGTGCCAGCTTCCGCCATTGTGCTCCGGCAGAGATTAGCAATCAGCCCCAGCATTTT,CASFRHCAPAEISNQPQHF,.,TRBV6-1,TRBJ1-5,.
TGCAGTGCTAGACCGGGACAGACGAATGAAAAACTGTTTTTT,CSARPGQTNEKLFF,TRBD1,TRBV20-1,TRBJ1-4,.
TGTGCCAGCATCATGACAGCCTCCTACGAGCAGTACTTC,CASIMTASYEQYF,.,TRBV2,TRBJ2-7,.
TGTGCCAGCAACAGGGGCCGGGACTATGGCTACACCTTC,CASNRGRDYGYTF,TRBD1,TRBV25-1,TRBJ1-2,.
TGTGCCAGCACCCCGGCGGGGGCGAGGAACACTGAAGCTTTCTTT,CASTPAGARNTEAFF,.,TRBV6-1,TRBJ1-1,.
TGTGCCATCAGTGAAATCCGGGTGAGCTACACCTTC,CAISEIRVSYTF,.,TRBV10-3,TRBJ1-2,.
TGTGCCACCAGTGACCCCGGGACGGGCTCCTACGAGCAGTACTTC,CATSDPGTGSYEQYF,.,TRBV24-1,TRBJ2-7,.
TGTGCCAGCAGTGACGACAACAGGGGTCCCACCTACGAGCAGTACTTC,CASSDDNRGPTYEQYF,TRBD1,TRBV25-1,TRBJ2-7,.
TGTGCCAGCAGCTTAGAGGCGGACAGAGGCGAGCAGTACTTC,CASSLEADRGEQYF,.,TRBV7-9,TRBJ2-7,few
TGTGCCAGCAGTCCCGACAGGGGATCGACTAATGAAAAACTGTTTTTT,CASSPDRGSTNEKLFF,TRBD1,TRBV12-3/TRBV12-4,TRBJ1-4,.
TGTGCCAGCAGCTTAGCTTCGGGTCCTATCAGTGGCTACACCTTC,CASSLASGPISGYTF,.,TRBV7-9,TRBJ1-2,.
TGCGCCAGCAGCCAAGATCCCTCAAGACAGACCTATCAGCCCCAGCATTTT,CASSQDPSRQTYQPQHF,.,TRBV4-1,TRBJ1-5,.
TGCAGTGCGGGGAGGGAGACCCAGTACTTC,CSAGRETQYF,.,TRBV20-1,TRBJ2-5,few
TGTGCCAGCAGCGTAGAGTTGGGACCGGGGGAGACCCAGTGCTTC,CASSVELGPGETQCF,.,TRBV9,TRBJ2-5,.
TGTGCCAGTAGTATCCTACGGGACAGCCCTAACTATGGCTACACCTTC,CASSILRDSPNYGYTF,TRBD1,TRBV19,TRBJ1-2,once
TGTGCCACCAATGCCGCCGGAATGAACGAGCAGTTCTTC,CATNAAGMNEQFF,.,TRBV24-1,TRBJ2-1,.
TGTGCCAGCAGTTATGCTAGCGGGGAGATCAAAGAGACCCAGTACTTC,CASSYASGEIKETQYF,TRBD2,TRBV6-5,TRBJ2-5,.
TGCGCCAGCAGCTTGGCAGGGATGGAAGAGACCCAGTACTTC,CASSLAGMEETQYF,.,TRBV5-1,TRBJ2-5,.
TGTGCCAGTAGTATGGGAGCGCCGAACACCGGGGAGCTGTTTTTT,CASSMGAPNTGELFF,.,TRBV19,TRBJ2-2,.
TGTGCCAGTAGTTCGGACAGGGGGTTACGTCAGCCCCAGCATTTT,CASSSDRGLRQPQHF,TRBD1,TRBV19,TRBJ1-5,once
TGTGCCAGCAGGGACAGGGGGCTTCGACAGCCCCAGCATTTT,CASRDRGLRQPQHF,TRBD1,TRBV6-1,TRBJ1-5,few
TGTGCCAGCAGTGCGGACAGTTTGGTAGTGGACACCTTC,CASSADSLVVDTF,.,TRBV6-1,TRBJ1-2,.
TGCAGTGGACAGGGAACAAGCGAGCAGTACTTC,CSGQGTSEQYF,TRBD1,TRBV20-1,TRBJ2-7,few
TGTGCCAGCAGCCTCAACAGGGGTGGGAATTCACCCCTCCACTTT,CASSLNRGGNSPLHF,TRBD1,TRBV3-1,TRBJ1-6,.
TGTGCCTGGAGTGTACCGGCAGGGGGCGGTCAGCCCCAGCATTTT,CAWSVPAGGGQPQHF,TRBD1,TRBV30,TRBJ1-5,few
TGTGCCAGCAGTTTACGGGACAGTAGCGAGCAGTACTTC,CASSLRDSSEQYF,TRBD1,TRBV12-3/TRBV12-4,TRBJ2-7,.
TGTGCCAGCAGCCTTGGACAGAATAACTATGGCTACACCTTC,CASSLGQNNYGYTF,.,TRBV7-2,TRBJ1-2,few
TGTGCCAGCTCACCACCGGGACAGGGAGAGACCCAGTACTTC,CASSPPGQGETQYF,TRBD1,TRBV18,TRBJ2-5,.
TGTGCCAGCAGTGAAAACCCTTTTATCACTAACTATGGCTACACCTTC,CASSENPFITNYGYTF,.,TRBV2,TRBJ1-2,few
TGTGCCAGCAGCGTAGTTTCGGGGGGATGGACTGAAGCTTTCTTT,CASSVVSGGWTEAFF,.,TRBV9,TRBJ1-1,.
TGTGCCACCAGCAGAAGTACAGGGTTGTCGTTCTATGGCTACACCTTC,CATSRSTGLSFYGYTF,.,TRBV15,TRBJ1-2,.
TGTGCCAGCAGCCCTCGTGAGGGGGAATCAGATACGCAGTATTTT,CASSPREGESDTQYF,.,TRBV7-8,TRBJ2-3,few
TGTGCCTGGAGTGTGCAATCAGGGGGAAGGGGTGGCTACACCTTC,CAWSVQSGGRGGYTF,TRBD1,TRBV30,TRBJ1-2,.
TGTGCCAGCAGCCCCGGTGGACGGGGAAACACCATATATTTT,CASSPGGRGNTIYF,.,TRBV6-2/TRBV6-3,TRBJ1-3,once
TGCAGTGCTAGAGATAAAAAGCGGGGAGCCTACAATGAGCAGTTCTTC,CSARDKKRGAYNEQFF,TRBD2,TRBV20-1,TRBJ2-1,.
TGCAGTGCTAGTCCGCGGGGGGCGAATCAGCCCCAGCATTTT,CSASPRGANQPQHF,.,TRBV20-1,TRBJ1-5,.
TGTGCCAGCACCGAGACCGGGACTAGCGGGGCCGCCACAGATACGCAGTATTTT,CASTETGTSGAATDTQYF,TRBD2,TRBV27,TRBJ2-3,.
TGTGCCAGCAGAGAGTCCGGGACCGATGGCTACACCTTC,CASRESGTDGYTF,.,TRBV6-1,TRBJ1-2,.
TGCAGTGCGCCGACTAGCGGGGCATACAATGAGCAGTTCTTC,CSAPTSGAYNEQFF,TRBD2,TRBV20-1,TRBJ2-1,.
TGTGCCAGTAGCCTACCACAGGGAGCAGAAGCTTTCTTT,CASSLPQGAEAFF,.,TRBV19,TRBJ1-1,.
TGTGCCAGCAGCTCGGGGTTTGCGACACTATCGGCCGGAAAGCCCCAGCATTTT,CASSSGFATLSAGKPQHF,.,TRBV6-1,TRBJ1-5,.
TGTGCCAGCAGCTTAGACACAGGGGACGGGGTCCAGCCCCAGCATTTT,CASSLDTGDGVQPQHF,TRBD1,TRBV7-8,TRBJ1-5,once
TGTGCCAGCTCGCCTCTGGTAGGTCTGAACACTGAAGCTTTCTTT,CASSPLVGLNTEAFF,.,TRBV18,TRBJ1-1,.
TGTGCCAGCAGCCTCGGGCAGGGTAGCTCCTACGAGCAGTACTTC,CASSLGQGSSYEQYF,.,TRBV7-9,TRBJ2-7,.
TGTGCCAGCAGTCGACAGGGGATCTCTGGAAACACCATATATTTT,CASSRQGISGNTIYF,TRBD1,TRBV12-3/TRBV12-4,TRBJ1-3,.
TGCGCCAGCAGTAAGGATAACGAGAACACTGAAGCTTTCTTT,CASSKDNENTEAFF,.,TRBV10-1,TRBJ1-1,.
TGTGCCAGCAGCAAAACCCGGGGGCGGTACAATGAGCAGTTCTTC,CASSKTRGRYNEQFF,.,TRBV7-2,TRBJ2-1,.
TGTGCCAGCAGCAATAGACAGGGAAGGGGGGAAAACACTGAAGCTTTCTTT,CASSNRQGRGENTEAFF,.,TRBV21-1,TRBJ1-1,.
TGTGCCAGCAGCCCAACCGGGACAGGGGATGGCTACACCTTC,CASSPTGTGDGYTF,TRBD1,TRBV11-3,TRBJ1-2,.
TGTGCCAGCAGCCGGGGCACGGTGGGTGGCTACACCTTC,CASSRGTVGGYTF,.,TRBV6-1,TRBJ1-2,few
TGCGCCAGCAGTGGTGGACCCGGGACCTCCGACGGTGAAGCTTTCTTT,CASSGGPGTSDGEAFF,.,TRBV10-1,TRBJ1-1,.
TGTGCCAGCAGCTCACGGACGTACTATGGCTACACCTTC,CASSSRTYYGYTF,.,TRBV11-3,TRBJ1-2,once
TGTGCCAGCAGCCAAGGTGGGGGGACCTATAATTCACCCCTCCACTTT,CASSQGGGTYNSPLHF,.,TRBV3-1,TRBJ1-6,.